This TCR beta chain was identified during a study of naive and memory T cell subsets. Two oligonucleotides, mixed equimolar, formed the beta constant-region primer covering TRBC1 and TRBC2. TCRdb ran MiXCR on the UMI-ligation and nested PCR reads and lists one entry per CDR3 protein. In the table there are 120,000 to 150,000 distinct CDR3 sequences, over 15% of which are singletons. A word on this clonotype: Its specificity is unknown.

Deletions cut 0 bases from V and 0 bases from J, with 10 bases between. Germline CDR1 SGDLS, CDR2 YYNGEE. CDR3 size: 16 residues. Findings and limits, study-wide: Diversity fell and Gini index rose from naive through CM, EM, EMRA. Especially in CD8 cells, naive repertoires contained a few larger clonotypes, possibly CD45RA-re-expressing memory cells. A clonotype means one alpha or beta sequence, not an alpha/beta pair.

The receptor comes from a human donor in good health. This rearrangement joins TRBV9 to TRBJ2-1; D unresolved. Sequences were obtained from naive CD4+ T cells from blood. The CDR3 sequence: CASSVDMRISYNEQFF. In DNA form, the CDR3 reads TGTGCCAGCAGCGTAGATATGCGGATCTCCTACAATGAGCAGTTCTTC.